This T cell receptor (beta chain) was captured by sequencing in a study of T-cell reconstitution after alpha-beta-depleted transplantation in children. Overall study findings and caveats: By one year post-transplant, T-cell counts and diversity largely arose from T cells that were newly produced. The study reportedly traced alpha-beta T cells about two months after transplant to several hundred expanded graft clones. Day-60 TCRbeta diversity that was high in some patients was derived from surviving recipient T cells and thymic progenitors.

A remark on this clonotype: Antigen specificity is unknown.

TCRbeta library preparation incorporated unique molecular identifiers. TCRdb passed the PCR reads through MiXCR, listing each CDR3 protein once. The sample carries 450,000 to 550,000 distinct CDR3 sequences, roughly 10% recorded once. Trimming cost V 1 base and J 0 bases, with 13 bases left between them. In germline, CDR1 is SGHAT, CDR2 FQNNGV. The CDR3 sequence is 18 residues long. The chain carries TRBV11-2 and TRBJ2-6; possible D gene TRBD2, 6 bases. The source is a female patient aged 2 to 10 who had a stem cell transplant for aplastic anemia, so the T cells may come from the graft donor. The sequences come from PBMCs, mostly from graft donor cells, collected 180 days after TCRalphabeta/CD19-depleted stem cell transplant. DNA for the CDR3: TGTGCCAGCAGCTTAGGGGACTCAAAGTACTCTGGGGCCAACGTCCTGACTTTC. It specifies CASSLGDSKYSGANVLTF.